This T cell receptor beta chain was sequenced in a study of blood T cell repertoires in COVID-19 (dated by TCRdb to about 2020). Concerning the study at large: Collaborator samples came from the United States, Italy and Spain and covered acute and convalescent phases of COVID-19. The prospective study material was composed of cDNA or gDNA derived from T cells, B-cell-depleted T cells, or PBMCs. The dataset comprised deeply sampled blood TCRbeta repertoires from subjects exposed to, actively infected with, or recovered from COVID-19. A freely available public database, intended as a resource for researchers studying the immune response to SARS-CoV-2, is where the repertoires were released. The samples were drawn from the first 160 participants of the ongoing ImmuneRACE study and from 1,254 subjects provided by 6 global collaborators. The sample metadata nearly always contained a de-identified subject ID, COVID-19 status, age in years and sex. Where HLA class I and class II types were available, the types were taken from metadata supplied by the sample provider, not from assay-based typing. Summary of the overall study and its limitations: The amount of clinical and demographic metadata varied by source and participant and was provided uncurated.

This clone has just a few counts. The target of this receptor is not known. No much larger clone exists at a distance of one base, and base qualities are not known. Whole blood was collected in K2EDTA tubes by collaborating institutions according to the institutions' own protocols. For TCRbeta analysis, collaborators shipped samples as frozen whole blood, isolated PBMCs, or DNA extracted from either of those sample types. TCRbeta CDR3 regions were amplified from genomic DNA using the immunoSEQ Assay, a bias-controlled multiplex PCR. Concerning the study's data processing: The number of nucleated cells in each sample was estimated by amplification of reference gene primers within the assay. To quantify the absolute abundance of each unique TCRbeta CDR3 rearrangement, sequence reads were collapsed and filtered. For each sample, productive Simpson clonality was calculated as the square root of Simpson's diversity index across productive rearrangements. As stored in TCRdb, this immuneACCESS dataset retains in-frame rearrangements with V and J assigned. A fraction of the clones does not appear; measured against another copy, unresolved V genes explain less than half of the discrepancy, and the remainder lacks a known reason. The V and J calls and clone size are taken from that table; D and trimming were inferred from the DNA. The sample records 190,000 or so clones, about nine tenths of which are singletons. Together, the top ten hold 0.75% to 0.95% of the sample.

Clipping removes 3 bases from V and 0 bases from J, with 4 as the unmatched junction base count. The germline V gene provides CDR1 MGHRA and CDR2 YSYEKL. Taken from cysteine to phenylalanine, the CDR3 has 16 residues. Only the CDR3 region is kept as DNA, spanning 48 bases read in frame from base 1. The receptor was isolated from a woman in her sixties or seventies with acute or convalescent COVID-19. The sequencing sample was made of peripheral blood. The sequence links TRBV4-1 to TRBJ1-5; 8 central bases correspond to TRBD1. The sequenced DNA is TGCGCCAGCAGCCAGCTGACAGGGGATAGCAATCAGCCCCAGCATTTT. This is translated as CASSQLTGDSNQPQHF.